The present entry profiles one T cell receptor (beta chain) with its context. Some clones are missing from TCRdb's copy, which holds only in-frame ones; the method was immunoSEQ multiplex PCR. The profile shows 75,000 or so clones, roughly 88% of them singletons. The data stem from a study of blood T cell repertoires in COVID-19. Study overall: T cells, B-cell-depleted T cells, or PBMCs supplied cDNA or gDNA.

The germline gives CDR1 SGHNT, CDR2 YENEEA. V lost 4 bases to trimming and J lost 4 bases; unmatched junction nucleotides: 11. The CDR3 length is 18 residues. The chain joins TRBV11-3 to TRBJ2-2; 11 positions match TRBD1. The clonotype originates from a man aged 45-65 years with acute or convalescent COVID-19. Sequencing was performed on peripheral blood. CDR3 sequence reads: CASSSDFLGQGVTGELFF. CDR3 nucleotides: TGTGCCAGCAGCTCAGACTTCTTGGGACAGGGGGTCACCGGGGAGCTGTTTTTT.